The 19 T cell receptor beta chains below come from one sample, sequenced in a study of T cells in Graves' hyperthyroidism and ophthalmopathy. The source material, RNA transcripts, was used to amplify TCR beta CDR3 regions. HTBI primers drove first-round RT-PCR of the TCR CDR3. TCRdb reprocessed the multiplex PCR reads via MiXCR and lists one record per CDR3 protein. The data show 700,000 or so distinct CDR3 sequences, around 17% seen once. The source material was blood. These receptors came from a man aged 18 to 29 with Graves' hyperthyroidism.

To note about this clonotype: This may be a read error, as it is one base from a much larger clone. This sequence joins TRBV30 and TRBJ2-7, with D unclear. The CDR3 has 13 amino acids. Germline V gene data show CDR1 as GTSNPN and CDR2 as SVGIG (reference sequence). V was shortened by 8 bases and J by 0 bases, with 14 bases between the two germline ends. CDR3 region: CARAHRASYEQYF. Written as DNA, the CDR3 is TGTGCCCGCGCCCACAGAGCCTCCTACGAGCAGTACTTC.

This clonotype was detected many times. This chain uses TRBV5-6 with TRBJ2-7, with D perhaps matching TRBD1 (6 bases). CDR3 size: 12 residues. Trimming left V 4 bases short and J 6 bases short, with 11 bases between. Per the germline V gene, CDR1 is SGHDT and CDR2 is YYEEEE. The CDR3 nucleotides are TGTGCCAGCAGCACACAGGGTAGCGAGCAGTACTTC. Translated, it gives CASSTQGSEQYF.

This clonotype was detected many times. The rearrangement uses TRBV18 and TRBJ2-7, with D possibly TRBD2 on 5 matching bases. V gave up 5 bases and J gave up 7 bases, with 15 bases separating them. The CDR3 covers 13 residues. Per the germline V gene, CDR1 is KGHSH and CDR2 is LQKENI. CDR3: CASSSASPGEQYF. The CDR3 region has the DNA TGTGCCAGCTCAAGCGCCTCACCGGGAGAGCAGTACTTC.

This clonotype was found many times. This chain connects TRBV13 to TRBJ2-7; either TRBD1 or TRBD2 may fit D (6 bases each). V was shortened by 1 base and J by 5 bases, with 12 bases between the two germline ends. Germline CDR1 and CDR2: PRHDT and FYEKMQ (reference sequence). This CDR3 is 14 amino acids long. The CDR3 loop reads CASSLVGGLNEQYF. The CDR3 DNA reads as TGTGCCAGCAGCTTAGTAGGGGGGCTGAACGAGCAGTACTTC.

The chain has TRBV9 and TRBJ2-2; the D is unclear. V shed 3 bases and J shed 1 base, with 10 bases lying between them. This CDR3 contains 15 residues. Germline V gives CDR1 SGDLS, CDR2 YYNGEE. The DNA of the CDR3 is TGTGCCAGCAGCGCGGGCCCAGGGAACACCGGGGAGCTGTTTTTT. Its translation: CASSAGPGNTGELFF.

This clonotype was picked up a small number of times. The V and J genes are TRBV29-1 and TRBJ1-2, with D possibly being TRBD1 (5 bases). In germline, CDR1 is SQVTM, CDR2 ANQGSEA. The CDR3 covers 15 residues. This CDR3 is CSVPRVADGGYGYTF. For the CDR3, the DNA is TGCAGTGTTCCGCGGGTTGCCGACGGGGGCTATGGCTACACCTTC.

V and J are TRBV24-1 and TRBJ2-7; D remains ambiguous. In germline, CDR1 is KGHDR, CDR2 SFDVKD. This CDR3 is built from 12 residues. The V and J ends lost 4 bases and 5 bases respectively, with 8 bases between them. CDR3 sequence (DNA): TGTGCCACCAGTGAAGGCCTAGACGAGCAGTACTTC. Encoded protein: CATSEGLDEQYF.

This clonotype was counted ten times or more. The genes are TRBV28 and TRBJ1-1; D uncertain. The CDR3 consists of 13 residues. V shed 5 bases and J shed 5 bases, with 12 bases lying between them. Germline-derived CDR1 and CDR2 are MDHEN and SYDVKM. The CDR3 protein is CASSPHRTTEAFF. In DNA, the CDR3 is TGTGCCAGCAGTCCTCACAGAACAACTGAAGCTTTCTTT.

The gene calls are TRBV5-1 and TRBJ2-7, with TRBD1 identical over 8 bases. Trimming at V came to 0 bases and at J to 6 bases, leaving 5 bases not matched to a gene. CDR3 size: 14 residues. CDR1 and CDR2 from the germline V gene are SGHRS and YFSETQ. Here the CDR3 reads CASSLGVTGVEQYF. CDR3 nucleotide sequence: TGCGCCAGCAGCTTGGGGGTGACAGGGGTCGAGCAGTACTTC.

This clonotype has at least ten counts. The CDR3 nucleotides read TGCAGTGCTAGGACAGGGGAAACGTACGAGCAGTACTTC. Its translation: CSARTGETYEQYF. The V and J genes are TRBV20-1 and TRBJ2-7, with 8 positions matching TRBD1. With V trimmed by 3 bases and J by 4 bases, 5 bases remained unmatched. Germline values: CDR1 DFQATT, CDR2 SNEGSKA (reference sequence). CDR3 length equals 13 residues.

This clonotype was counted at least ten times. The rearrangement links TRBV29-1 to TRBJ2-7, with 8 bases identical to TRBD2. J lost 0 bases, V lost 0 bases, and 1 base had no gene match. CDR1 is SQVTM and CDR2 is ANQGSEA in the germline V gene. This CDR3 comprises 14 residues. Here the CDR3 reads CSVEESGSSYEQYF. The CDR3 region has the DNA TGCAGCGTTGAAGAAAGCGGGAGCTCCTACGAGCAGTACTTC.

This sequence joins TRBV5-4 and TRBJ2-3; 13 bases line up with TRBD2. Germline CDR1 is SGHNT and CDR2 is YYREEE (reference sequence). This CDR3 region has 15 residues. J lost 4 bases, V lost 5 bases, and 4 bases had no gene match. CDR3 nucleotides: TGTGCCAGCAGACGACTAGCGGGAGGTCCAGATACGCAGTATTTT. Translation: CASRRLAGGPDTQYF.

This clonotype was observed many times. The V gene is TRBV12-3 or TRBV12-4, the J gene TRBJ1-5; 8 bases align to TRBD1. The CDR3 is made up of 15 amino acids. The trim removed 6 bases at V and 5 bases at J, leaving 9 bases unmatched. The CDR3 DNA reads as TGTGCCAGCAGGTATGGGACAGGAGCTTATCAGCCCCAGCATTTT. Its protein is CASRYGTGAYQPQHF.

The chain recombines TRBV10-3 with TRBJ2-7, with a possible D match to TRBD2 (5 bases). The CDR3 is made up of 14 amino acids. CDR1 is ENHRY, CDR2 SYGVKD, per germline. V shed 5 bases and J shed 6 bases, with 17 bases lying between them. DNA for the CDR3: TGTGCCATCAGTCCGGACTTGATGAGGCGCGAGCAGTACTTC. Translating gives CAISPDLMRREQYF.

The V and J genes are TRBV20-1 and TRBJ2-3; 7 bases are a match to TRBD1. The V segment lost 3 bases and the J segment 0 bases; nucleotides outside the gene matches: 6. CDR1 and CDR2 (germline): DFQATT, SNEGSKA (reference sequence). This CDR3 has 15 amino acids. The CDR3 loop is CSARAPGQSTDTQYF. The CDR3 nucleotides are TGCAGTGCTAGGGCGCCGGGACAGAGCACAGATACGCAGTATTTT.

This clonotype was detected only a few times. The V and J genes are TRBV5-6 and TRBJ2-2; D might be TRBD2 (5 bases). The V gene's germline CDR1 is SGHDT and CDR2 YYEEEE. The CDR3 totals 14 residues. Trimming pared 3 bases from V and 4 bases from J, leaving 10 bases between. CDR3 nucleotide sequence: TGTGCCAGCAGCTCCCTCGCGGGCACCGGGGAGCTGTTTTTT. It yields the protein CASSSLAGTGELFF.

This clonotype was seen at least ten times. This sequence joins TRBV28 and TRBJ2-5, with 9 positions matching TRBD2. Losses at the gene ends were 6 bases for V and 4 bases for J; bases not matched to a gene: 9. CDR1 MDHEN and CDR2 SYDVKM come from the germline V gene. The CDR3 has 15 residues. In nucleotides, the CDR3 is TGTGCCAGCAGACTAGGGTCAGCGGGAGGAGAGACCCAGTACTTC. Translation gives CASRLGSAGGETQYF.

This clonotype was detected ten times or more. The V and J genes are TRBV29-1 and TRBJ2-7; 10 bases match TRBD2. CDR1 SQVTM and CDR2 ANQGSEA come from the germline V gene. Trimming took 4 bases from V and 4 from J; bases not matched to a gene: 4. CDR3 size: 13 residues. The CDR3 loop is CSVGPSGRYEQYF. The DNA of the CDR3 is TGCAGCGTTGGTCCTAGCGGGAGATACGAGCAGTACTTC.

This clonotype occurred a few times. The J gene is TRBJ2-7, the V gene TRBV3-1, with TRBD2 identical over 8 bases. The CDR3 extends over 16 amino acids. From germline, CDR1 is LGHDT and CDR2 YNNKEL (reference sequence). The V gene end was trimmed by 3 bases and the J gene end by 1 base; junction bases not matched to a gene: 8. This CDR3 reads CASSQATSASSYEQYF. The CDR3 DNA reads as TGTGCCAGCAGCCAGGCGACTAGCGCTTCTTCCTACGAGCAGTACTTC.